The subject of this entry is one T cell receptor beta chain. Its target is unknown. The data were taken from a study of cytomegalovirus exposure and HLA in healthy donors. Whole-study findings and limits: Clonal expansion, a later analysis showed, was greater in HLA-associated TCR beta chains than in equally common others. Rarity characterized most TCR sequences, yet some public TCRs appeared in many donors. No immune exposure information besides CMV serostatus was available.

PCR primers comprised 60 Vbeta and 13 Jbeta primers. TCRdb keeps only in-frame clones here, not all; method: immunoSEQ multiplex PCR. The table has fewer than 110,000 clones, roughly 82% seen once; the top ten hold over 9.5%. The sequence came from a man aged 50-60 years in good health and CMV-seronegative. Sequencing was performed on PBMCs.

Written as DNA, the CDR3 is TGTGCCAGCAGCCAGACAGCGGGAGGGCCCATGCAGTACTTC. This sequence encodes CASSQTAGGPMQYF. This chain links TRBV14 with TRBJ2-5; TRBD2 agrees at 10 bases. CDR1 is SGHDN, CDR2 FVKESK, per germline. Germline trimming cut 3 bases from V and 11 bases from J; bases unmatched to any gene: 9. CDR3 length: 14 amino acids.